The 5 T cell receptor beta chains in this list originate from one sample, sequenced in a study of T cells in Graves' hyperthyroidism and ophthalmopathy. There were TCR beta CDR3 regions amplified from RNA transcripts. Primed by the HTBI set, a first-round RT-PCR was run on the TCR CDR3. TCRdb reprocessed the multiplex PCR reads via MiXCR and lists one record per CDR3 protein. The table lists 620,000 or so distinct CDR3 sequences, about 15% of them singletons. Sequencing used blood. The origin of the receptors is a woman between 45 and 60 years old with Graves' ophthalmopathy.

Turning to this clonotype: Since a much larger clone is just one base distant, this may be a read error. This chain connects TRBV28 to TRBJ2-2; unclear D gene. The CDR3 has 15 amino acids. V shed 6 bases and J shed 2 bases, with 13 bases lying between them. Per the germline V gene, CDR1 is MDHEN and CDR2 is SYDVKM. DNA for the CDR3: TGTGCCAGCAGGTTCCTTGACTTCAACACCGGGGAGCTGTTTTTT. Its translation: CASRFLDFNTGELFF.

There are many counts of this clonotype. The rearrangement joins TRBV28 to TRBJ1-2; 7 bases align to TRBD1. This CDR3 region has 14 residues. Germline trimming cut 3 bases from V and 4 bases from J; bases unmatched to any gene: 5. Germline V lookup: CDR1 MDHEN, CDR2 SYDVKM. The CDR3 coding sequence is TGTGCCAGCAGTTTGGGACAGTTTTCCTATGGCTACACCTTC. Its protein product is CASSLGQFSYGYTF.

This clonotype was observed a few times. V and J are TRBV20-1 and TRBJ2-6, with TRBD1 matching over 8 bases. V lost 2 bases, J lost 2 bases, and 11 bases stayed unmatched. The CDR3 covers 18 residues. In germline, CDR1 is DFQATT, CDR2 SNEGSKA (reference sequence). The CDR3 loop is CSARYTGTGDPGANVLTF. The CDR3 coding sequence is TGCAGTGCTAGATATACCGGGACAGGAGATCCTGGGGCCAACGTCCTGACTTTC.

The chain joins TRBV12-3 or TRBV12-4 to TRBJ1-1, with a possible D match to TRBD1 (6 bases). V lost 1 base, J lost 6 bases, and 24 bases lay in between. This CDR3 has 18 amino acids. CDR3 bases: TGTGCCAGCAGTTTAGGTCGAGTTTTCGGGGGGCGCAGGGCTGAAGCTTTCTTT. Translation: CASSLGRVFGGRRAEAFF.

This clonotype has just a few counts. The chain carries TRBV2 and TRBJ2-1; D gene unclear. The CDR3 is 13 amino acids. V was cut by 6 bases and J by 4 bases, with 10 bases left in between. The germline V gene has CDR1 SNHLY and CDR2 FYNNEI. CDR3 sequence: CASRPIGYNEQFF. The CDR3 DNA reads TGTGCCAGCAGGCCGATTGGGTACAATGAGCAGTTCTTC.